These T cell receptor beta chains were read from a single sample in a study of blood T cell repertoires in COVID-19. The method was immunoSEQ multiplex PCR; TCRdb's version includes in-frame clones alone and lacks a portion of them. Among hundreds of thousands of clones listed, 65% to 90% were seen once. Material: peripheral blood. These receptors originate from a man aged 45-65 years with COVID-19, enrolled during active disease. Each CDR3 is given with its conserved first and last residue.

V gene	J gene	CDR3 protein
TRBV6-5	TRBJ1-2	CASRLGGTYGYTF
TRBV10-3	TRBJ2-2	CAISDVGAGGFANTGELFF
TRBV27	TRBJ2-7	CASSIGTESGEQYF
TRBV6-1	TRBJ1-1	CASSEWVDRVNTEAFF
TRBV5-1	TRBJ1-2	CASSLASRRDGYTF
TRBV7-3	TRBJ2-2	CASSLTGTGNTGELFF
TRBV18	TRBJ1-4	CASSPGTGGDEKLFF
TRBV28	TRBJ2-1	CASIRGASYSYNEQFF
TRBV7-2	TRBJ2-2	CASSLETGAGELFF
TRBV11-2	TRBJ2-3	CASSLELAGGRADTQYF
TRBV12-3/TRBV12-4	TRBJ1-1	CASRIQGFTEAFF
TRBV12-3/TRBV12-4	TRBJ2-5	CASRTAGETQYF
TRBV2	TRBJ1-2	CASNPQGRRDYGYTF
TRBV14	TRBJ2-7	CASSQDPGSSYEQYF
TRBV30	TRBJ1-1	CAWRRTANTEAFF
TRBV5-1	TRBJ2-5	CASSSGQQETQYF
TRBV28	TRBJ1-2	CASSRDSWSMAYGYTF
TRBV3-1/TRBV3-2	TRBJ1-1	CASSQDRLHTEAFF
TRBV6-2/TRBV6-3	TRBJ1-2	CASSHGVRYGYTF
TRBV18	TRBJ1-1	CASSLGTGALNTEAFF
TRBV7-2	TRBJ1-4	CASSFTGFATNEKLFF
TRBV7-2	TRBJ2-1	CASSLEGLAQEQFF
TRBV9	TRBJ1-2	CASSETGVSGYTF
TRBV6-1	TRBJ1-5	CASSDFGVAQPQHF